The rows below give T cell receptor beta chains drawn from one sample of a study of response to subunit inactivated influenza vaccine. TCRdb fed the RT-PCR reads into MiXCR, producing one record per CDR3 protein. Of about 540,000 distinct CDR3 sequences in the sample, approximately 20% were seen once. This same sample was also taken into another study, of T cells expressing NK-cell markers.

The starting material was CD4+ T cells sorted from PBMCs, obtained about 11 days after vaccination. Source of these receptors: a middle-aged man who received an inactivated influenza vaccine. CDR3s include the opening cysteine and the closing phenylalanine or tryptophan. Each record gives: CDR3 DNA, CDR3 protein, D gene, clone size, J gene, V gene. The D gene is left open where the match is weak. Clone size, where shown, is once, few, many, or a class for clones that have expanded.

TGTGCCAGCAGCAGCGTTGCTCGTTTCGATGAGCAGTTCTTC | CASSSVARFDEQFF | NA | NA | TRBJ2-1 | TRBV7-2
TGTGCCAGCAGCTTAGATCGGTTTCCGTCGGAGACCCAGTACTTC | CASSLDRFPSETQYF | NA | few | TRBJ2-5 | TRBV7-2
TGTGCCAGCAGTTTCACGGGATTGGGGAGCTACACCTTC | CASSFTGLGSYTF | NA | NA | TRBJ1-2 | TRBV27
TGCAGTGCTACCGGGACTAGCGGGAGTCAGTATTTT | CSATGTSGSQYF | TRBD2 | many | TRBJ2-3 | TRBV20-1
TGTGCCAGCGCGCAGGGGTCCCCAGATACGCAGTATTTT | CASAQGSPDTQYF | NA | few | TRBJ2-3 | TRBV6-1
TGTGCCAGCAGCTTAGCGGGACGGATCTACGAGCAGTACTTC | CASSLAGRIYEQYF | NA | NA | TRBJ2-7 | TRBV7-2
TGTGCCAGCAGCTTAGCTTCGGTCACCGGGGAGCTGTTTTTT | CASSLASVTGELFF | NA | NA | TRBJ2-2 | TRBV7-2
TGTGCTAGTGGTTTAGGACGGGAAGAGACCCAGTACTTC | CASGLGREETQYF | NA | NA | TRBJ2-5 | TRBV12-5
TGTGCCAGCAGTACGGGGGGGAGGGTAGATACGCAGTATTTT | CASSTGGRVDTQYF | TRBD2 | few | TRBJ2-3 | TRBV27
TGTGCCAGCAGCCAAGTTTCAGGGGTTAACACTGAAGCTTTCTTT | CASSQVSGVNTEAFF | NA | many | TRBJ1-1 | TRBV3-1
TGTGCCATCAGTATAGCGGGAGGGGACACAGATACGCAGTATTTT | CAISIAGGDTDTQYF | TRBD2 | NA | TRBJ2-3 | TRBV10-3
TGTGCCATCAGTCGGGACAGGGAGTCTGGAAACACCATATATTTT | CAISRDRESGNTIYF | TRBD1 | few | TRBJ1-3 | TRBV10-3
TGTGCCAGCAGTTTCGGAACAGGGGGATGGACTGAAGCTTTCTTT | CASSFGTGGWTEAFF | TRBD1 | few | TRBJ1-1 | TRBV27
TGCAGTGCTAAACCTAGCGGGGCAGGGTACCAAGAGACCCAGTACTTC | CSAKPSGAGYQETQYF | TRBD2 | once | TRBJ2-5 | TRBV20-1
TGCGCCAGCAGCAGTAGCGGGGGGAATTACAATGAGCAGTTCTTC | CASSSSGGNYNEQFF | TRBD2 | NA | TRBJ2-1 | TRBV5-1
TGTGCCAGCAGCTTAAGGGTGAGCACTGAAGCTTTCTTT | CASSLRVSTEAFF | NA | few | TRBJ1-1 | TRBV7-2
TGCAGTGCTAGAGATGCGCGGGGGGGTAAAGAGACCCAGTACTTC | CSARDARGGKETQYF | TRBD2 | NA | TRBJ2-5 | TRBV20-1